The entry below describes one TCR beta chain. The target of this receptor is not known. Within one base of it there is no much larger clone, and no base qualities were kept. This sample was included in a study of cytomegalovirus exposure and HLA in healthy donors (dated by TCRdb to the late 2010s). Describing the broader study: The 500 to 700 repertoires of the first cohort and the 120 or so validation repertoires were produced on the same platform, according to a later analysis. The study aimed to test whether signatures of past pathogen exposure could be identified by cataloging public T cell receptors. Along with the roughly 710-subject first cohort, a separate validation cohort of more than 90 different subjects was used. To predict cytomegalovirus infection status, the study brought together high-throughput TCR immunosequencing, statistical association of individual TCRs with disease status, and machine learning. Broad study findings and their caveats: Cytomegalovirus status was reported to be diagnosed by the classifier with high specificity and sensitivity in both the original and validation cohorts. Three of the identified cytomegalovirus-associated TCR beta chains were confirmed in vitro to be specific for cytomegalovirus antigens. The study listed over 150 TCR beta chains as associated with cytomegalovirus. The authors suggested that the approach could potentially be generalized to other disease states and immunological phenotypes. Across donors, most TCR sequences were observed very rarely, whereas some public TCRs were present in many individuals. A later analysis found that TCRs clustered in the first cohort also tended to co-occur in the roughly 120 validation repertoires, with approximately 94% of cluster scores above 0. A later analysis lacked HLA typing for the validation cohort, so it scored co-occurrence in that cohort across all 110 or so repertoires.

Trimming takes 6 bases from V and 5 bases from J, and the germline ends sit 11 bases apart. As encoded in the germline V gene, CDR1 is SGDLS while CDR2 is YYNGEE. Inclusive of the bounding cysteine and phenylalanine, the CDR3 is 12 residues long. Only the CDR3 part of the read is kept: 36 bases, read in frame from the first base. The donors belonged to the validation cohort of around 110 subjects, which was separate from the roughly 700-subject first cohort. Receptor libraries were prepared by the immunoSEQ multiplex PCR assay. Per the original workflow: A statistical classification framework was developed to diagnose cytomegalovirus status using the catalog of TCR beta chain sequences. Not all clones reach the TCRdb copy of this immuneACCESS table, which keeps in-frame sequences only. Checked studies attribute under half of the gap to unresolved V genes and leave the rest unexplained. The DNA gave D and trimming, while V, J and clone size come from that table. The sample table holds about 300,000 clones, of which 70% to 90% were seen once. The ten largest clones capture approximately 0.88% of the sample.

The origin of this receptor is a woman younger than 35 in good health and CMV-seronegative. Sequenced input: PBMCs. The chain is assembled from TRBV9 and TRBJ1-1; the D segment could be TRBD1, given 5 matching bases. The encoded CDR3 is CASNKGLTEAFF. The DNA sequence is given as TGTGCCAGCAATAAGGGGTTAACTGAAGCTTTCTTT.